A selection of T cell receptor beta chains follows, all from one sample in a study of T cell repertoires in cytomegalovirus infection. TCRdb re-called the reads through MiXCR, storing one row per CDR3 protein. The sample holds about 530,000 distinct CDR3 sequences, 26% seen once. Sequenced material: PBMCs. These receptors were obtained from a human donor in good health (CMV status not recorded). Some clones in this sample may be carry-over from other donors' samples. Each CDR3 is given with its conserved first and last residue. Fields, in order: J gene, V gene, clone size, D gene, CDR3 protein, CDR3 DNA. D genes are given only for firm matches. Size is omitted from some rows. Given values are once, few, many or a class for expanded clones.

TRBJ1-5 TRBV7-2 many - CASSLRLTGMGMSNQPQHF TGTGCCAGCAGCTTACGCCTTACAGGGATGGGTATGAGCAATCAGCCCCAGCATTTT
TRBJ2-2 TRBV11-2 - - CASSLDGINTGELFF TGTGCCAGCAGCTTAGATGGGATAAACACCGGGGAGCTGTTTTTT
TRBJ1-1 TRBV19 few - CASSMSALVGTEAFF TGTGCCAGTAGTATGTCAGCTCTTGTGGGCACTGAAGCTTTCTTT
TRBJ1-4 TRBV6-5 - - CASSSFREGSEKLFF TGTGCCAGCAGTTCTTTCAGGGAGGGTAGTGAAAAACTGTTTTTT
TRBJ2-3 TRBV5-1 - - CASSYRDHRTDTQYF TGCGCCAGCAGCTACCGGGACCACAGGACAGATACGCAGTATTTT
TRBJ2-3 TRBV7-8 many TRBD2 CASSLGVAGGDTQYF TGTGCCAGCAGCTTAGGAGTAGCGGGAGGAGATACGCAGTATTTT
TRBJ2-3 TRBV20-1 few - CSATGIPQTDTQYF TGCAGTGCTACCGGGATTCCCCAAACAGATACGCAGTATTTT
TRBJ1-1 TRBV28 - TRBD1 CASRPRQGAPGNTEAFF TGTGCCAGCAGACCCCGACAGGGGGCACCGGGGAACACTGAAGCTTTCTTT
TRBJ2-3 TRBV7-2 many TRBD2 CASSPAGAADTQYF TGTGCCAGCAGCCCGGCGGGAGCGGCAGATACGCAGTATTTT
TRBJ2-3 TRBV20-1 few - CSVQDERKFTDTQYF TGCAGTGTCCAAGACGAGCGGAAGTTCACAGATACGCAGTATTTT
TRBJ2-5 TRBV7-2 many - CASNPWREQTQYF TGTGCCAGCAACCCCTGGAGGGAACAGACCCAGTACTTC
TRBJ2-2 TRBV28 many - CASSLRNTGELFF TGTGCCAGCAGTTTAAGAAACACCGGGGAGCTGTTTTTT
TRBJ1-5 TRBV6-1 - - CASSGGAQPQHF TGTGCCAGCAGTGGGGGGGCCCAGCCCCAGCATTTT
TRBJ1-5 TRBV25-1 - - CASSDVGLGNQPQHF TGTGCCAGCAGTGACGTGGGGTTGGGCAATCAGCCCCAGCATTTT
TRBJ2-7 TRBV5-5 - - CASTVRTFSYEQYF TGTGCCAGCACCGTGAGGACGTTCTCCTACGAGCAGTACTTC
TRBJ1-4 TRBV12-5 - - CASGPRDVGNEKLFF TGTGCTAGTGGCCCCAGGGACGTAGGAAATGAAAAACTGTTTTTT
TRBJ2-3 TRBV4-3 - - CASSQGRFSPDTQYF TGCGCCAGCAGCCAAGGCAGGTTTTCCCCAGATACGCAGTATTTT
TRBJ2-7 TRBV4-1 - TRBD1 CASSRDSSSSYEQYF TGCGCCAGCAGCCGGGACAGCTCTAGCTCCTACGAGCAGTACTTC
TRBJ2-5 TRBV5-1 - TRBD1 CASSFRDRKETQYF TGCGCCAGCAGCTTTCGGGACAGAAAAGAGACCCAGTACTTC
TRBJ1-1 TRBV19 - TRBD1 CASSPQGAMNTEAFF TGTGCCAGTAGTCCCCAGGGGGCGATGAACACTGAAGCTTTCTTT
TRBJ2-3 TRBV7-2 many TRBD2 CASRPDLAGGRGTDTQYF TGTGCCAGCAGGCCCGATCTAGCGGGAGGGCGGGGTACAGATACGCAGTATTTT
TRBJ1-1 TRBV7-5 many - CISVPEEGRSRHMNTEAFF -
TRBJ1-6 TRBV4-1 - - CASSQEPDWGYNSPLHF TGCGCCAGCAGCCAAGAGCCAGATTGGGGCTATAATTCACCCCTCCACTTT
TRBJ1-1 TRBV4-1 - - CASSLFRLNTEAFF TGCGCCAGCAGCCTTTTCCGGTTGAACACTGAAGCTTTCTTT
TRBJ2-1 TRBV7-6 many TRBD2 CASSLDLAGVSYNEQFF TGTGCCAGCAGCTTGGACTTAGCGGGAGTGAGCTACAATGAGCAGTTCTTC
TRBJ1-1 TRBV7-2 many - CASSLEIRDTEAFF TGTGCCAGCAGCTTAGAGATCCGAGACACTGAAGCTTTCTTT
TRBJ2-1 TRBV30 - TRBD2 CAWSPLAGGGTWEQFF TGTGCCTGGAGTCCCCTAGCGGGAGGGGGTACGTGGGAGCAGTTCTTC
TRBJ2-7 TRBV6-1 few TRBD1 CASRKGQGADEQYF TGTGCCAGCAGGAAGGGACAGGGCGCTGACGAGCAGTACTTC
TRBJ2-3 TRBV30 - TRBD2 CAWIRAGSTDTQYF TGTGCCTGGATAAGAGCGGGATCCACAGATACGCAGTATTTT
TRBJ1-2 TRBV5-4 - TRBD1 CASSLENPDRADGYTF TGTGCCAGCAGCTTGGAGAATCCGGACAGGGCGGATGGCTACACCTTC
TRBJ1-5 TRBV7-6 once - CASSQWLNNQPQHF TGTGCCAGCAGCCAGTGGTTAAACAATCAGCCCCAGCATTTT
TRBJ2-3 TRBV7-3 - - CASSGSSGATSTDTQYF TGTGCCAGCAGCGGGTCCTCCGGGGCAACTAGCACAGATACGCAGTATTTT
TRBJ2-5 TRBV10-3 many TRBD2 CAISLAGAQETQYF TGTGCCATCAGTTTAGCGGGAGCCCAAGAGACCCAGTACTTC
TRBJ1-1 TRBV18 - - CASSPPFSLNTEAFF TGTGCCAGCTCACCACCGTTCAGCTTGAACACTGAAGCTTTCTTT
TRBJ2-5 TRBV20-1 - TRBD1 CSAEGTGTQETQYF TGCAGTGCCGAAGGGACAGGCACTCAAGAGACCCAGTACTTC
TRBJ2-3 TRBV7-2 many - CASSRSVADTQYF TGTGCCAGCAGCCGGAGTGTGGCAGATACGCAGTATTTT
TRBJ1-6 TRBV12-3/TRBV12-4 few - CASRRVEGSPLHF TGTGCCAGCAGAAGGGTCGAGGGATCACCCCTCCACTTT
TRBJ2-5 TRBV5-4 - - CASSIKGGPSQYF TGTGCCAGCAGCATCAAGGGTGGACCGTCCCAGTACTTC
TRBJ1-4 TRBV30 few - CAWSEGPKLFF TGTGCCTGGAGTGAGGGCCCAAAACTGTTTTTT
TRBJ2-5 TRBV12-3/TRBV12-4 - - CASSLQQEETQYF TGTGCCAGCAGTTTACAGCAGGAAGAGACCCAGTACTTC
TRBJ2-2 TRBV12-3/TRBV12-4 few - CASSYGGTGELFF TGTGCCAGCAGTTATGGGGGCACCGGGGAGCTGTTTTTT
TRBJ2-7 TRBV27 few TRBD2 CASSLKRDRIGEQYF TGTGCCAGCAGTTTGAAGCGGGATCGGATAGGCGAGCAGTACTTC
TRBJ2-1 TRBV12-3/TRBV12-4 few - CASSQGYANEQFF TGTGCCAGCAGTCAAGGGTATGCCAATGAGCAGTTCTTC
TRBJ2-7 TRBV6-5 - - CASSYGGHEQYF TGTGCCAGCAGTTACGGGGGCCACGAGCAGTACTTC
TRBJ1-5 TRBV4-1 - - CASSQVRGDQPQHF TGCGCCAGCAGCCAAGTAAGGGGCGATCAGCCCCAGCATTTT
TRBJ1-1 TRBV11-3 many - CASWRQGDTEAFF TGTGCCAGCTGGCGGCAGGGTGATACTGAAGCTTTCTTT
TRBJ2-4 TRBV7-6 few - CASSPDYGKNIQYF TGTGCCAGCAGCCCCGACTACGGCAAAAACATTCAGTACTTC
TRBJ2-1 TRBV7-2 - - CASSAHNEQFF TGTGCCAGCTCAGCCCACAATGAGCAGTTCTTC
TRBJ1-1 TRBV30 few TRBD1 CAWSVPGGTEAFF TGTGCCTGGAGTGTACCAGGGGGCACTGAAGCTTTCTTT
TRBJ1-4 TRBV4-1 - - CASSQDLGQLNEKLFF TGCGCCAGCAGCCAAGATCTAGGACAGCTAAATGAAAAACTGTTTTTT